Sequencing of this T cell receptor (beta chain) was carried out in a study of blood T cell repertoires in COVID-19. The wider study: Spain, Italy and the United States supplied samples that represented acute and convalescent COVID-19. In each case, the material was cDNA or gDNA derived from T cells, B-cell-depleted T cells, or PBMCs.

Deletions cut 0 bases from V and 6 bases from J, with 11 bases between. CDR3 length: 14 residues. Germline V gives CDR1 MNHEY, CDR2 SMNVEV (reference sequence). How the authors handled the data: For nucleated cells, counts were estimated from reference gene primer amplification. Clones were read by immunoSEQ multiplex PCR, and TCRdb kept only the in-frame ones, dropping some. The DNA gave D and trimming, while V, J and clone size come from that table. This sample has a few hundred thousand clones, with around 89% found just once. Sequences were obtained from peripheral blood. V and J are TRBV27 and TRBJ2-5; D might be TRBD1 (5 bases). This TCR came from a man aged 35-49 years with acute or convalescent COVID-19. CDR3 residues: CASSLSRQGQTQYF. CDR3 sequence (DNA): TGTGCCAGCAGTTTATCGAGGCAGGGTCAGACCCAGTACTTC.